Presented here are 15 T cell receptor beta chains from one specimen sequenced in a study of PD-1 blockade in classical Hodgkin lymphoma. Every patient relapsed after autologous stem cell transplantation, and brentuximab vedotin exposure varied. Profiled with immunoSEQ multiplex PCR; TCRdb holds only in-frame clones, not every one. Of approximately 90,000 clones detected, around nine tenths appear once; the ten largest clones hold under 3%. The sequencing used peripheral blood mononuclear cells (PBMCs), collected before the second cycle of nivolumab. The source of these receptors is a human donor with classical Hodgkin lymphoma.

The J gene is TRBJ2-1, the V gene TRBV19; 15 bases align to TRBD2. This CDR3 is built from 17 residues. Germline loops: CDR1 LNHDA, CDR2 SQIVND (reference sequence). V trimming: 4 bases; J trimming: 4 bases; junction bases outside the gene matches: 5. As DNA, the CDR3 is TGTGCCAGTAGTAGGGGACTAGCGGGAGGCGCTTACAATGAGCAGTTCTTC. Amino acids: CASSRGLAGGAYNEQFF.

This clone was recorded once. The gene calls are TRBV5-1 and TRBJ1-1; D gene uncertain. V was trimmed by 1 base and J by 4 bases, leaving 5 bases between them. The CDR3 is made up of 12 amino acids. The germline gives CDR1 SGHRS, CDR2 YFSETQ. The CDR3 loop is CASSLTGTEAFF. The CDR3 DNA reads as TGCGCCAGCAGCTTGACCGGCACTGAAGCTTTCTTT.

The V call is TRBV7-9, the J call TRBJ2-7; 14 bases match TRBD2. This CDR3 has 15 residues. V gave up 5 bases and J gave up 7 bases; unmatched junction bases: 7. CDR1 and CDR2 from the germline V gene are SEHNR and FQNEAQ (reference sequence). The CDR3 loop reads CASSPGLAGAQEQYF. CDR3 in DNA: TGTGCCAGCAGCCCGGGACTAGCGGGAGCACAGGAGCAGTACTTC.

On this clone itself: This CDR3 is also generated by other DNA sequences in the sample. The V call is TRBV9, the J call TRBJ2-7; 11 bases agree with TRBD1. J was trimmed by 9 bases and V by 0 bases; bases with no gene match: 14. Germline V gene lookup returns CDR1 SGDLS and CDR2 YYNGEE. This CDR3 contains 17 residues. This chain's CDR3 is CASSVDGRPGQGVRQYF. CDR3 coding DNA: TGTGCCAGCAGCGTAGATGGTCGGCCGGGACAGGGGGTGCGGCAGTACTTC. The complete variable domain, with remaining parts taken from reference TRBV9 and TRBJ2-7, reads DSGVTQTPKHLITATGQRVTLRCSPRSGDLSVYWYQQSLDQGLQFLIQYYNGEERAKGNILERFSAQQFPDLHSELNLSSLELGDSALYFCASSVDGRPGQGVRQYFGPGTRLTVT.

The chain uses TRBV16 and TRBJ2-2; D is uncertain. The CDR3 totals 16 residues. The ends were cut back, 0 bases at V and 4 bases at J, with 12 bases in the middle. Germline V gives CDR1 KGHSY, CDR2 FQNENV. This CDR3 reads CASSQSVNPSTGELFF. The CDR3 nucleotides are TGTGCCAGCAGCCAATCGGTCAACCCGAGCACCGGGGAGCTGTTTTTT.

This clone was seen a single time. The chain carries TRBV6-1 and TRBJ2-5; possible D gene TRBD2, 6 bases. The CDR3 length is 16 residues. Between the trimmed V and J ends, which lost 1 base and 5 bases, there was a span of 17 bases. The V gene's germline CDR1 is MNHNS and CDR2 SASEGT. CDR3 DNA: TGTGCCAGCAGTGAAGTTGGGGGAGGAACCGGTGAGACCCAGTACTTC. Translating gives CASSEVGGGTGETQYF.

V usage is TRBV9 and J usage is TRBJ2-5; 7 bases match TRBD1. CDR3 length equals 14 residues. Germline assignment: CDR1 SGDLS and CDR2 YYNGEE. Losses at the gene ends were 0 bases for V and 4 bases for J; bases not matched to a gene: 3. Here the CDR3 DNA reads TGTGCCAGCAGCGTAGACAGGGGAGCAGAGACCCAGTACTTC. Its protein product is CASSVDRGAETQYF.

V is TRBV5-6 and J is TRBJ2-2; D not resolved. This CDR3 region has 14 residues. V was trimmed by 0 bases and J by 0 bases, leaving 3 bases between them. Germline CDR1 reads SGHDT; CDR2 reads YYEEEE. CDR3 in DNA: TGTGCCAGCAGCTTGGCAACGAACACCGGGGAGCTGTTTTTT. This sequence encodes CASSLATNTGELFF. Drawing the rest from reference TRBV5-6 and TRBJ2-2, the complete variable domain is DAGVTQSPTHLIKTRGQQVTLRCSPKSGHDTVSWYQQALGQGPQFIFQYYEEEERQRGNFPDRFSGHQFPNYSSELNVNALLLGDSALYLCASSLATNTGELFFGEGSRLTVL.

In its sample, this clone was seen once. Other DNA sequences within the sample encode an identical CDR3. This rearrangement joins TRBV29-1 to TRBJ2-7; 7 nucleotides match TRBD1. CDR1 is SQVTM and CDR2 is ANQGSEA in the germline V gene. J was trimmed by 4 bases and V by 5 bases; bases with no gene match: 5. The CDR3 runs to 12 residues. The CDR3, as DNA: TGCAGCGTTCGGACAGGCGGATACGAGCAGTACTTC. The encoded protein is CSVRTGGYEQYF.

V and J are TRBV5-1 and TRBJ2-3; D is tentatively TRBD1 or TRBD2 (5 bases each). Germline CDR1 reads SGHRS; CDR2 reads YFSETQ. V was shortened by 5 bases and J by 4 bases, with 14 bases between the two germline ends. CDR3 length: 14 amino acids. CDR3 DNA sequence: TGCGCCAGCAGTCCGGAGAGGGGACCAGATACGCAGTATTTT. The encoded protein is CASSPERGPDTQYF. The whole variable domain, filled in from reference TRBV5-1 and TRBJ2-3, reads KAGVTQTPRYLIKTRGQQVTLSCSPISGHRSVSWYQQTPGQGLQFLFEYFSETQRNKGNFPGRFSGRQFSNSRSEMNVSTLELGDSALYLCASSPERGPDTQYFGPGTRLTVL.

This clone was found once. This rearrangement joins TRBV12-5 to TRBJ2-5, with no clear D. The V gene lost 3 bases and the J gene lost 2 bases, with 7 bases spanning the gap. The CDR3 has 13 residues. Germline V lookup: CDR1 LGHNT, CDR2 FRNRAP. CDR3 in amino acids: CASGLQRQETQYF. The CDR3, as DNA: TGTGCTAGTGGTTTACAACGACAAGAGACCCAGTACTTC.

The CDR3 spells CASSLRSGRVTGELFF. CDR3 DNA sequence: TGTGCCAGTAGTTTACGGAGCGGGAGGGTCACCGGGGAGCTGTTTTTT. The genes are TRBV19 and TRBJ2-2; 10 bases line up with TRBD2. Germline assignment: CDR1 LNHDA and CDR2 SQIVND (reference sequence). The CDR3 loop spans 16 amino acids. V dropped 5 bases and J dropped 4; count of bases not matched to a gene: 7.

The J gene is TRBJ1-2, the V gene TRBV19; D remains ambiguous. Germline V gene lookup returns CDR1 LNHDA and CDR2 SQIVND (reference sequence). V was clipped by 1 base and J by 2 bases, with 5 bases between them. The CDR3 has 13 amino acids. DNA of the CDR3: TGTGCCAGTAGTATAGGAGAAAACTATGGCTACACCTTC. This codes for CASSIGENYGYTF.

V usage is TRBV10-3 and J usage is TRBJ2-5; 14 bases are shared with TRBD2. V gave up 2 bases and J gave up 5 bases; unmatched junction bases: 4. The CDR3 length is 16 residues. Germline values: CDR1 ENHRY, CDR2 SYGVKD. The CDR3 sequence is CAISEEGLAGAETQYF. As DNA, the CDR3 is TGTGCCATCAGTGAGGAGGGACTAGCGGGAGCGGAGACCCAGTACTTC.

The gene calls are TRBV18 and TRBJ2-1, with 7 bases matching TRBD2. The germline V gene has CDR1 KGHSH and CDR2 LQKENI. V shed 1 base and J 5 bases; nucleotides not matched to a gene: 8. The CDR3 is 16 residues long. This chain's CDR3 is CASSPQGTKSHNEQFF. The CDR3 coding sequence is TGTGCCAGCTCACCACAGGGGACTAAAAGTCACAATGAGCAGTTCTTC.